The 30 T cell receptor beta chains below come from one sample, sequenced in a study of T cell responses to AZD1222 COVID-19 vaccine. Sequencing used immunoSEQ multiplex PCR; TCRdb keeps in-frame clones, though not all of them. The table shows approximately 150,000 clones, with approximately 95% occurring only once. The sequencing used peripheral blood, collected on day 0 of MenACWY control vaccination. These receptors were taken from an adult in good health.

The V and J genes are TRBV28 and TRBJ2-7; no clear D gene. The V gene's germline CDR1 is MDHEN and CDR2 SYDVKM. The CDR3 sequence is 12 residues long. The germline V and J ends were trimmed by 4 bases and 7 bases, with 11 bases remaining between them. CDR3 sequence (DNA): TGTGCCAGCAGTTCCCTAGAAAAGGAGCAGTACTTC. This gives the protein CASSSLEKEQYF. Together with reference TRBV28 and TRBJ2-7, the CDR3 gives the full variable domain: DVKVTQSSRYLVKRTGEKVFLECVQDMDHENMFWYRQDPGLGLRLIYFSYDVKMKEKGDIPEGYSVSREKKERFSLILESASTNQTSMYLCASSSLEKEQYFGPGTRLTVT.

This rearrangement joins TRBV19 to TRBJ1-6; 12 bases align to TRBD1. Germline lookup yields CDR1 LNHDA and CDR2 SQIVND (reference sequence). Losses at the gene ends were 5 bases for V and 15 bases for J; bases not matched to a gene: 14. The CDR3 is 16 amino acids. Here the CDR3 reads CASSSGTGGRLRHLHF. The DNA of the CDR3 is TGTGCCAGTAGTTCCGGGACAGGGGGCCGCCTCCGTCACCTCCACTTT.

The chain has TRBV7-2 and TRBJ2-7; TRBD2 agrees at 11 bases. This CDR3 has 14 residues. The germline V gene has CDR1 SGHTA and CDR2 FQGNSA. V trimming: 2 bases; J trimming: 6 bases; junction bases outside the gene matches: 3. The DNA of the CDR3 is TGTGCCAGCAGCTTAAGACTAGCGGGATTCGAGCAGTACTTC. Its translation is CASSLRLAGFEQYF.

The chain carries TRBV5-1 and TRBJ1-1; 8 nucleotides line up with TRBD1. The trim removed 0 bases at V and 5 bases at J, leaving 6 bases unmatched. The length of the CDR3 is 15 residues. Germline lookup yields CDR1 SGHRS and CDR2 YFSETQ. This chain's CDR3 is CASSLVGRGPTEAFF. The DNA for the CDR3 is TGCGCCAGCAGCTTGGTAGGCAGGGGGCCTACTGAAGCTTTCTTT.

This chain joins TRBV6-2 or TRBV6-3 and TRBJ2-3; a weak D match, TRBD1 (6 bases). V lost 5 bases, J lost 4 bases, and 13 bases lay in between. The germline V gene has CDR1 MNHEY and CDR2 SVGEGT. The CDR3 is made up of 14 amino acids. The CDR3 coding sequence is TGTGCCAGCAGTCCGGGCCAGGGGCCAGATACGCAGTATTTT. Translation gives CASSPGQGPDTQYF.

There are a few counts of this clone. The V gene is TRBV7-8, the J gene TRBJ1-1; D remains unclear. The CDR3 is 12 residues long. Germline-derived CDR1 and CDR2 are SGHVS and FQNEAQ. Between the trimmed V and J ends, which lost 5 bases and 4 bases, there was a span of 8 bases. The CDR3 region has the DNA TGTGCCAGCAGCGGCCGTCGCACTGAAGCTTTCTTT. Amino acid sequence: CASSGRRTEAFF.

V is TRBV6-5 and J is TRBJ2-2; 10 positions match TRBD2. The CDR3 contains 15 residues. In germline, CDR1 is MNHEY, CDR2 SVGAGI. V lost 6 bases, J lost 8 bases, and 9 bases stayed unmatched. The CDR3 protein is CASSILAGVRGELFF. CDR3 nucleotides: TGTGCCAGCAGCATCCTAGCGGGAGTGCGTGGGGAGCTGTTTTTT.

CDR3 nucleotide sequence: TGTGCCAGCAGCGTAGGCGTCTGGATAGACGAGCAGTACTTC. This sequence encodes CASSVGVWIDEQYF. This chain joins TRBV9 and TRBJ2-7; no clear D. This CDR3 is 14 amino acids long. Trimming pared 0 bases from V and 5 bases from J, leaving 12 bases between. In germline, CDR1 is SGDLS, CDR2 YYNGEE.

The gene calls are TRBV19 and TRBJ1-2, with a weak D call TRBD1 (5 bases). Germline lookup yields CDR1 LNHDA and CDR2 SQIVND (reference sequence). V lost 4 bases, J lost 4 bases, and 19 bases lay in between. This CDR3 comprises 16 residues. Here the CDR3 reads CASSTPWQGGIYGYTF. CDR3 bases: TGTGCCAGTAGTACACCCTGGCAGGGAGGGATCTATGGCTACACCTTC.

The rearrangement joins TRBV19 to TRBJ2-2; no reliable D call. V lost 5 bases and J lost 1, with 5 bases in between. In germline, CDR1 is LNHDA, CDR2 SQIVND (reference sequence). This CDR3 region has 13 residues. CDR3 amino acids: CASSRLNTGELFF. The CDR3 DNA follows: TGTGCCAGTAGTCGCCTGAACACCGGGGAGCTGTTTTTT.

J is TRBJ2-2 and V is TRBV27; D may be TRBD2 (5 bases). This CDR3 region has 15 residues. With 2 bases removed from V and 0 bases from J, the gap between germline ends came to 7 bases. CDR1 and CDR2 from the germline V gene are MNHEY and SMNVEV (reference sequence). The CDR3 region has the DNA TGTGCCAGCAGTTTAGAGGGTCCGAACACCGGGGAGCTGTTTTTT. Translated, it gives CASSLEGPNTGELFF.

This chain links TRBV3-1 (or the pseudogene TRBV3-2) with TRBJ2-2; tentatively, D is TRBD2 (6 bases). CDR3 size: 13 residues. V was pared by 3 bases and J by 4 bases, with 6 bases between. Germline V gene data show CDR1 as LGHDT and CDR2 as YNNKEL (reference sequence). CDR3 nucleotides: TGTGCCAGCAGCCAGGAGGGCACCGGGGAGCTGTTTTTT. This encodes CASSQEGTGELFF.

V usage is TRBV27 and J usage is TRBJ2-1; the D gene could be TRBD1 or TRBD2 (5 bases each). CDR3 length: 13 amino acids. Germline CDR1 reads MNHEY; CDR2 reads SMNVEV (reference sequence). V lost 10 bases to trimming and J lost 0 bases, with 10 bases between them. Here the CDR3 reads CATGASSYNEQFF. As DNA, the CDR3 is TGTGCCACCGGGGCAAGCTCCTACAATGAGCAGTTCTTC.

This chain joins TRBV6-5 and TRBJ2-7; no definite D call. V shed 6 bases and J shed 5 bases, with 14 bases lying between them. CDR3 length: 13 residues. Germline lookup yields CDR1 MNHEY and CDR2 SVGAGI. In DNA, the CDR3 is TGTGCCAGCAGGGGCCCTTACACGGACGAGCAGTACTTC. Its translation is CASRGPYTDEQYF.

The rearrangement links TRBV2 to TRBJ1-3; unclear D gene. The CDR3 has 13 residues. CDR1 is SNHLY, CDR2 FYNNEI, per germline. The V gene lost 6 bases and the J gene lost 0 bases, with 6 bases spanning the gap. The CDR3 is CASRADSGNTIYF. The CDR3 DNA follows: TGTGCCAGCAGGGCTGACTCTGGAAACACCATATATTTT.

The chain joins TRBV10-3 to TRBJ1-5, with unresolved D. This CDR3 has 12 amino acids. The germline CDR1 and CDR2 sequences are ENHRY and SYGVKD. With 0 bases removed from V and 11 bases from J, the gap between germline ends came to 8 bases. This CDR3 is CAISESQAAQHF. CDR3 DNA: TGTGCCATCAGTGAGTCGCAGGCCGCCCAGCATTTT.

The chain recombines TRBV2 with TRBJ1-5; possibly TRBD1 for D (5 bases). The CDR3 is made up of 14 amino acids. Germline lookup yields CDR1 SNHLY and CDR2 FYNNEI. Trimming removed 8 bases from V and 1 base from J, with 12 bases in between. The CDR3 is CASARQISNQPQHF. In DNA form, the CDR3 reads TGTGCCAGCGCCCGACAGATCAGCAATCAGCCCCAGCATTTT.

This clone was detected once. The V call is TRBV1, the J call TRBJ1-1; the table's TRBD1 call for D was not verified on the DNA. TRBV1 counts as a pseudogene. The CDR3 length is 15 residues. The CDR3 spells CTSSRRDRVNPEAFF. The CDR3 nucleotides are TGCACCAGCAGCCGGCGGGACAGGGTTAACCCTGAAGCTTTCTTT.

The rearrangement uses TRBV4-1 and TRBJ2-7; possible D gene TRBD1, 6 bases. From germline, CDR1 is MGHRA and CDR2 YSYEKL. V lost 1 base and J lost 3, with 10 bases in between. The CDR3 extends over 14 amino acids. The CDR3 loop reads CASSQVETGYEQYF. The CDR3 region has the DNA TGCGCCAGCAGCCAAGTGGAGACAGGCTACGAGCAGTACTTC.

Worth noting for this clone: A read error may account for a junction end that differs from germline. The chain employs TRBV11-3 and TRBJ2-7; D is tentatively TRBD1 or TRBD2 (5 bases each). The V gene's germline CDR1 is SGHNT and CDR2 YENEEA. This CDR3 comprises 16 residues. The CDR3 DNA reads TGTGCCAGCAGCTTAGAAACCGGGACCTCCTCCCACGAGCAGTACTTC. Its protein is CASSLETGTSSHEQYF.

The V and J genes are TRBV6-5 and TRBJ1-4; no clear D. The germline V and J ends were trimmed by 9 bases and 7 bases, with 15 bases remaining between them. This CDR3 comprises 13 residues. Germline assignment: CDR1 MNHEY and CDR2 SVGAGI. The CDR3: CASSTGIGEKLFF. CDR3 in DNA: TGTGCCAGTTCCACGGGAATCGGTGAAAAACTGTTTTTT.

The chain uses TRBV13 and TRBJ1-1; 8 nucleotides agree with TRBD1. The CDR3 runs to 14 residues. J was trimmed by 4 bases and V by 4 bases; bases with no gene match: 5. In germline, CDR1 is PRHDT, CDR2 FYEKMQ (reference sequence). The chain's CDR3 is CASSSGGAGTEAFF. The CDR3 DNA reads TGTGCCAGCAGCTCAGGGGGCGCGGGCACTGAAGCTTTCTTT.

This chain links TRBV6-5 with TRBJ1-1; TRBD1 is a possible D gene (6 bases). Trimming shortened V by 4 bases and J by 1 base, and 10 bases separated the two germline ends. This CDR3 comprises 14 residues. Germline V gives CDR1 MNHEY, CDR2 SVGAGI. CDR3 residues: CASSFAQGNTEAFF. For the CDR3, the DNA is TGTGCCAGCAGTTTTGCACAGGGGAACACTGAAGCTTTCTTT.

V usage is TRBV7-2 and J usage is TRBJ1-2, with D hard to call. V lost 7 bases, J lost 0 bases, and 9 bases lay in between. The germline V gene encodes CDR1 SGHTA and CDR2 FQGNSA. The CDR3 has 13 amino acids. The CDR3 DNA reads TGTGCCAGCAACCCTGGGGCTAACTATGGCTACACCTTC. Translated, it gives CASNPGANYGYTF.

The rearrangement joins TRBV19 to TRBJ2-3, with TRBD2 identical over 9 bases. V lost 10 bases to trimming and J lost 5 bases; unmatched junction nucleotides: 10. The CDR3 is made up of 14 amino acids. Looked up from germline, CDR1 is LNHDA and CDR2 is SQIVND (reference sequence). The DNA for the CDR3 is TGTGCCACCCTCCGCGGGAGGGGACAAGATACGCAGTATTTT. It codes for CATLRGRGQDTQYF.

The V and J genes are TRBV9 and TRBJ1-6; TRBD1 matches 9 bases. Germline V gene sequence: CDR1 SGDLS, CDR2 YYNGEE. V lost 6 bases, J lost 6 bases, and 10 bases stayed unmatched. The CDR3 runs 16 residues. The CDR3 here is CASKSGTGNRNSPLHF. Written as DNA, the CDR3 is TGTGCCAGCAAATCCGGGACAGGGAACCGTAATTCACCCCTCCACTTT.

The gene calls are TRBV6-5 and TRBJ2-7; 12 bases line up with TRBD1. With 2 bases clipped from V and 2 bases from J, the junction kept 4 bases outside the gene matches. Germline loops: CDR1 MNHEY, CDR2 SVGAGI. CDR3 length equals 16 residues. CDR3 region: CASSYRGQGATYEQYF. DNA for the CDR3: TGTGCCAGCAGTTACCGGGGACAGGGGGCAACCTACGAGCAGTACTTC.

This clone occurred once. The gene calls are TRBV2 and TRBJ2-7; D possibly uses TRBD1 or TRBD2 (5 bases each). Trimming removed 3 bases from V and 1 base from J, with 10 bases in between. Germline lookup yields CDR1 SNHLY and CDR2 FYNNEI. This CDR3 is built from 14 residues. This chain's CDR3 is CASSEGWGSYEQYF. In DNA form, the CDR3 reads TGTGCCAGCAGTGAGGGGTGGGGGTCCTACGAGCAGTACTTC.

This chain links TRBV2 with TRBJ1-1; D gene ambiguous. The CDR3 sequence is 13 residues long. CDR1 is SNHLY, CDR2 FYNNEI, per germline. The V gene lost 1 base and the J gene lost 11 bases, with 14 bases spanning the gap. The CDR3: CASSEDGHGVAFF. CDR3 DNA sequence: TGTGCCAGCAGTGAAGATGGGCACGGCGTTGCTTTCTTT.

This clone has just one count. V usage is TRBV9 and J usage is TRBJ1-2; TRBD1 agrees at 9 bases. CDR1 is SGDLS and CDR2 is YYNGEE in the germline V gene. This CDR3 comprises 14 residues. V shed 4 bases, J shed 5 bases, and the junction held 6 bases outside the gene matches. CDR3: CASSSGDRDYGYTF. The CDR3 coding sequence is TGTGCCAGCAGCAGTGGGGACAGGGATTATGGCTACACCTTC. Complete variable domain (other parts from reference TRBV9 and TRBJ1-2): DSGVTQTPKHLITATGQRVTLRCSPRSGDLSVYWYQQSLDQGLQFLIQYYNGEERAKGNILERFSAQQFPDLHSELNLSSLELGDSALYFCASSSGDRDYGYTFGSGTRLTVV.